The source of this TCR beta chain is a study of blood T cells in healthy people across ages. This clonotype has a handful of counts. V was shortened by 0 bases and J by 0 bases, with 10 bases between the two germline ends. CDR1 and CDR2 (germline): SGDLS, YYNGEE. CDR3 size: 16 residues. Then a second PCR, running roughly 7 to 12 cycles, was carried out with a sample-barcoded 5' primer and a J-beta primer mix. TCRdb reprocessed the 5' RACE reads with MiXCR, giving one entry per CDR3 protein. Among around 520,000 distinct CDR3 sequences listed, over 25% were seen once. The data were also submitted as part of a second study, on T cells of mothers and their children. That paper adds: Second-PCR primer M1S introduced sample barcodes and 2-4 random nucleotides.

The receptor comes from a boy aged 2-9 years in good health. Sample: blood. The V and J genes are TRBV9 and TRBJ1-3; unclear D gene. The CDR3 DNA sequence: TGTGCCAGCAGCGTAGATCCGGTTGACTCTGGAAACACCATATATTTT. This gives the protein CASSVDPVDSGNTIYF.